This entry is about one T cell receptor (beta chain). TCRdb re-derived calls from the RT-PCR reads in MiXCR, one entry per CDR3 protein. The sample lists hundreds of thousands of distinct CDR3 sequences; around 25% were seen once. This entry belongs to a study of response to subunit inactivated influenza vaccine. CDR1 and CDR2 from the germline V gene are MNHNS and SASEGT. This CDR3 is built from 15 residues. V lost 6 bases and J lost 5; bases outside the gene matches: 11. The sample here was CD4+ T cells sorted from PBMCs, taken about 5 days after vaccination. The chain employs TRBV6-1 and TRBJ2-5, with 8 bases aligning to TRBD2. The source of this sequence is a man aged 50 to 59 who received an inactivated influenza vaccine. CDR3 loop: CASRGQSGRLETQYF. The CDR3 nucleotides are TGTGCCAGCAGAGGACAGAGCGGGAGATTGGAGACCCAGTACTTC.